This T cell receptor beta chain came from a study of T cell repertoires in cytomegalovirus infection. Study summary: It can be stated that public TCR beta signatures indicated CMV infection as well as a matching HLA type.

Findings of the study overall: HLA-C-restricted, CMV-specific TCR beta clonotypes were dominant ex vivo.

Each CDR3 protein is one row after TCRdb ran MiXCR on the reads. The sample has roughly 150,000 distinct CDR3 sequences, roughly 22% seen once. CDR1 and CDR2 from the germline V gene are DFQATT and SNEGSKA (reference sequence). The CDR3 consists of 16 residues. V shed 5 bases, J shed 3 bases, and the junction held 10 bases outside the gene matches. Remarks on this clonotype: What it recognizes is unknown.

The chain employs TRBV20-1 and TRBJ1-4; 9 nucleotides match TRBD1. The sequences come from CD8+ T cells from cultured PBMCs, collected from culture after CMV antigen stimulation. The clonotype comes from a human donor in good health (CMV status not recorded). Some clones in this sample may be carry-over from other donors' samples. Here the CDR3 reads CSAPPDRGFPNEKLFF. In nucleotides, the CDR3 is TGCAGTGCTCCCCCGGACAGGGGATTTCCTAATGAAAAACTGTTTTTT.